This T cell receptor beta chain originates from a study of blood T cell repertoires in COVID-19 (dated by TCRdb to 2018 to 2020). As for the study more broadly: Collaborator samples came from the United States, Italy and Spain and covered acute and convalescent phases of COVID-19. A de-identified subject ID, COVID-19 status, age in years and sex were almost always included in the sample metadata. Samples were obtained from the ongoing ImmuneRACE study (first 160 participants) and from 1,254 subjects provided by 6 global collaborators. Where HLA class I and class II types were available, the types were taken from metadata supplied by the sample provider, not from assay-based typing. The prospective study material was composed of cDNA or gDNA derived from T cells, B-cell-depleted T cells, or PBMCs. The dataset comprised deeply sampled blood TCRbeta repertoires from subjects exposed to, actively infected with, or recovered from COVID-19. The repertoires were made available in a free public database intended to serve as a resource for research on the immune response to SARS-CoV-2. The paper as a whole reports these results and caveats: The quantity of clinical and demographic metadata differed by source and by participant and was supplied without curation.

Participants in the prospective study were enrolled through a virtual design, were aged about 18 to 90 years, and lived in 24 United States geographic areas. In the prospective study, cohorts were assigned on the basis of participant-reported clinical history obtained from a screening survey and a study questionnaire. Exposed participants had been in contact with someone with a PCR-confirmed or clinician-diagnosed COVID-19 case within 2 weeks of study entry. In the prospective study, mobile phlebotomists collected whole blood, serum and a nasopharyngeal or oropharyngeal swab from each participant. Additional blood draws and questionnaires over an approximately 2-month period could optionally be provided by prospective study participants. Blood samples from the prospective study were shipped frozen or at room temperature prior to DNA extraction. Spanning cysteine to phenylalanine, the CDR3 consists of 16 amino acids. The CDR3 DNA has 48 bases and is translated from base 1. The germline V gene specifies SGHAT as CDR1 and FQNNGV as CDR2. A distance of 18 bases separates the germline ends of V and J, which lose 6 bases and 1 base respectively.

TCRbeta CDR3 regions were amplified from genomic DNA using the immunoSEQ Assay, a bias-controlled multiplex PCR. The paper's data handling went like this. Within the assay, amplification of reference gene primers was used to estimate how many nucleated cells each sample contained. To quantify the absolute abundance of each unique TCRbeta CDR3 rearrangement, sequence reads were collapsed and filtered. For each sample, productive Simpson clonality was calculated by taking the square root of Simpson's diversity index across productive rearrangements. TCRdb took this table from immuneACCESS and kept in-frame rearrangements with V and J called. Such tables lack part of the clones; where checked against another copy, unresolved V genes explain under half of the gap, and the rest is unexplained. That table furnishes V, J and clone size, whereas the DNA furnished D and trimming. The sample yields some 320,000 clones; nearly 90% were counted once. Approximately 2.9% of the sample is taken by the ten largest.

Turning to this clone: Its recognized antigen is unknown. No much larger clonotype is one base removed from it; base qualities were not supplied.

This TCR was recovered from a woman in her fifties or sixties who had been exposed to COVID-19. Sequences were obtained from PBMCs or T cells enriched from blood (not recorded which). This chain is built from TRBV11-2 and TRBJ1-1, with no reliable assignment of the D segment. At the DNA level, the sequence is TGTGCCAGCAGTCGCATCCCAACAGCAACGAACACTGAAGCTTTCTTT. Its translation reads: CASSRIPTATNTEAFF. The full variable domain, with segments outside the CDR3 supplied by the reference TRBV11-2 and TRBJ1-1 proteins, appears as EAGVAQSPRYKIIEKRQSVAFWCNPISGHATLYWYQQILGQGPKLLIQFQNNGVVDDSQLPKDRFSAERLKGVDSTLKIQPAKLEDSAVYLCASSRIPTATNTEAFFGQGTRLTVV.